These T cell receptor beta chains were read from a single sample in a study of shared clonotypes between healthy human individuals. TCRdb keeps only in-frame clones here, not all; method: immunoSEQ multiplex PCR. This sample has fewer than 850,000 clones; approximately 96% occur once, and the top ten carry approximately 0.2%. Source material: naive CD8+ T cells sorted from blood. The receptors stem from a man aged 25-45 years in good health. Each CDR3 is given with its conserved first and last residue. A D gene is named only where the DNA matches it firmly. The size of a clone is reported for some rows only, either as once, few or many, or as a class for expanded clones.

.	.	TRBV29-1	TRBJ2-7	CSVEVPDSGGSYEQYF	TGCAGCGTTGAAGTCCCGGACAGTGGAGGTTCCTACGAGCAGTACTTC
.	.	TRBV27	TRBJ2-1	CASSLYDEQFF	TGTGCCAGCAGTTTATATGATGAGCAGTTCTTC
.	.	TRBV15	TRBJ2-1	CATSSDSGGYNEQFF	TGTGCCACCAGCAGTGATTCCGGCGGCTACAATGAGCAGTTCTTC
.	TRBD2	TRBV29-1	TRBJ2-1	CSTYGTSDEQFF	TGCAGCACCTACGGGACTAGCGATGAGCAGTTCTTC
.	.	TRBV4-1	TRBJ1-2	CASSQDSLGPGYTF	TGCGCCAGCAGCCAAGATTCCTTGGGACCTGGCTACACCTTC
.	TRBD1	TRBV4-3	TRBJ2-1	CASSRGVDRGLSNEQFF	TGCGCCAGCAGCCGAGGGGTGGACAGGGGCCTCTCGAATGAGCAGTTCTTC
.	.	TRBV7-6	TRBJ2-2	CASSLANANTGELFF	TGTGCCAGCAGCTTAGCTAACGCGAACACCGGGGAGCTGTTTTTT
.	.	TRBV5-5	TRBJ2-7	CASSLHIYVGSEQYF	TGTGCCAGCAGCTTGCACATCTACGTCGGGTCCGAGCAGTACTTC
.	.	TRBV28	TRBJ2-7	CASQGPHRPRSYEQYF	TGTGCCAGCCAGGGACCTCATCGTCCCCGCTCCTACGAGCAGTACTTC
.	TRBD1	TRBV4-1	TRBJ2-1	CASSPGGRYNEQFF	TGCGCCAGCAGCCCAGGGGGTCGTTACAATGAGCAGTTCTTC
.	TRBD2	TRBV5-6	TRBJ2-1	CASSFGGDPYNEQFF	TGTGCCAGCAGCTTTGGGGGGGACCCCTACAATGAGCAGTTCTTC
.	.	TRBV15	TRBJ1-4	CATSRDRAGNEKLFF	TGTGCCACCAGTAGAGACAGAGCGGGTAATGAAAAACTGTTTTTT
.	TRBD2	TRBV5-4	TRBJ2-7	CASSLEPSGETYF	TGTGCCAGCAGCTTAGAGCCTAGCGGGGAGACGTACTTC
.	.	TRBV10-3	TRBJ2-7	CAISEETWGDYEQYF	TGTGCCATCAGTGAAGAGACCTGGGGGGACTACGAGCAGTACTTC
once	.	TRBV5-4	TRBJ2-7	CASSTDAYEQYF	TGTGCCAGCAGCACGGACGCCTACGAGCAGTACTTC
once	.	TRBV7-8	TRBJ1-4	CASSLVGRGLRSEKLFF	TGTGCCAGCAGCTTAGTGGGGAGGGGCCTCCGCAGTGAAAAACTGTTTTTT
.	.	TRBV13	TRBJ2-4	CASSGEGDVKNIQYF	TGTGCCAGCAGCGGAGAGGGAGACGTCAAAAACATTCAGTACTTC
.	.	TRBV7-9	TRBJ2-5	CASNRPWETQYF	TGTGCCAGCAACCGCCCTTGGGAGACCCAGTACTTC
.	.	TRBV7-6	TRBJ1-2	CASSWEEQGAFNYGYTF	TGTGCCAGCAGCTGGGAGGAACAGGGTGCCTTTAACTATGGCTACACCTTC
once	.	TRBV19	TRBJ2-7	CASAPTGDSYEQYF	TGTGCCAGTGCCCCGACAGGAGACTCCTACGAGCAGTACTTC
.	TRBD2	TRBV28	TRBJ2-7	CASSLGLAGALGYEQYF	TGTGCCAGCAGTTTGGGGCTAGCGGGAGCGCTAGGCTACGAGCAGTACTTC
.	TRBD2	TRBV29-1	TRBJ2-5	CSVEVGIETSGPQETQYF	TGCAGCGTTGAAGTCGGAATTGAAACTAGCGGACCCCAAGAGACCCAGTACTTC
.	.	TRBV13	TRBJ1-5	CASSLDRNQPQHF	TGTGCCAGCAGCCTCGACAGAAATCAGCCCCAGCATTTT
.	.	TRBV28	TRBJ1-5	CASSTQGLSNQPQHF	TGTGCCAGCAGTACTCAGGGTTTAAGCAATCAGCCCCAGCATTTT
.	TRBD2	TRBV27	TRBJ2-1	CASSLRLAGDNEQFF	TGTGCCAGCAGTTTGCGCCTAGCGGGGGACAATGAGCAGTTCTTC
.	TRBD1	TRBV7-6	TRBJ2-1	CASSDRDRGLNEQFF	TGTGCCAGCAGCGACCGGGACAGGGGGCTAAATGAGCAGTTCTTC
.	.	TRBV27	TRBJ2-2	CASSLWSGMLTGELFF	TGTGCCAGCAGTTTATGGTCTGGGATGCTCACCGGGGAGCTGTTTTTT
.	TRBD1	TRBV7-9	TRBJ1-5	CASSPLRDRGDQPQHF	TGTGCCAGCAGCCCTCTCCGGGACAGGGGGGATCAGCCCCAGCATTTT
.	TRBD1	TRBV18	TRBJ1-5	CASSPDRGLNQPQHF	TGTGCCAGCTCACCAGACAGGGGATTAAATCAGCCCCAGCATTTT
.	.	TRBV7-9	TRBJ2-7	CASSLDDIHF	TGTGCCAGCAGCTTAGATGACATACACTTC
.	.	TRBV4-1	TRBJ1-4	CASSQAPNGDEKLFF	TGCGCCAGCAGCCAAGCCCCGAACGGGGATGAAAAACTGTTTTTT
.	TRBD2	TRBV7-9	TRBJ2-2	CASSLALLAGERGGELFF	TGTGCCAGCAGCTTAGCGCTACTAGCGGGAGAACGGGGCGGGGAGCTGTTTTTT
.	.	TRBV14	TRBJ2-5	CASSQPKTGFQETQYF	TGTGCCAGCAGCCAACCCAAAACAGGGTTCCAAGAGACCCAGTACTTC
.	.	TRBV14	TRBJ2-7	CASSSTVIEQYF	TGTGCCAGCAGCAGTACAGTCATCGAGCAGTACTTC
.	.	TRBV5-5	TRBJ2-7	CASSLAFQGTYEQYF	TGTGCCAGCAGCTTGGCCTTCCAGGGCACCTACGAGCAGTACTTC
.	TRBD2	TRBV7-9	TRBJ2-7	CASSDQTSATYEQYF	TGTGCCAGCAGCGACCAAACTAGCGCTACCTACGAGCAGTACTTC
.	.	TRBV15	TRBJ2-7	CATSRDQAGPYPEQYF	TGTGCCACCAGCAGAGATCAGGCAGGGCCCTATCCCGAGCAGTACTTC
.	TRBD2	TRBV7-9	TRBJ2-1	CASSPTEREKIGQFF	TGTGCCAGCAGCCCCACTGAGCGGGAGAAAATTGGGCAGTTCTTC
.	TRBD2	TRBV25-1	TRBJ2-1	CASSRSGGSSYNEQFF	TGTGCCAGCAGCAGATCCGGGGGGAGCTCCTACAATGAGCAGTTCTTC
.	.	TRBV6-4	TRBJ2-3	CASSDHSTDTQYF	TGTGCCAGCAGTGACCACTCTACAGATACGCAGTATTTT
.	TRBD1	TRBV6-5	TRBJ2-7	CASSYSGTGTDYEQYF	TGTGCCAGCAGTTACTCAGGGACAGGAACAGACTACGAGCAGTACTTC
.	TRBD1	TRBV15	TRBJ2-2	CATSQKGGQGGELFF	TGTGCCACCAGTCAGAAGGGTGGACAGGGCGGGGAGCTGTTTTTT
.	.	TRBV4-1	TRBJ2-1	CASSPYTGTSKGSFF	TGCGCCAGCAGCCCATACACCGGGACCTCTAAGGGGTCGTTCTTC
.	.	TRBV2	TRBJ2-7	CASSEFKSYEQYF	TGTGCCAGCAGTGAGTTTAAGAGCTACGAGCAGTACTTC
once	TRBD2	TRBV29-1	TRBJ2-7	CSVVATSGSRYYEQYF	TGCAGCGTTGTGGCCACTAGCGGGAGTCGATACTACGAGCAGTACTTC
.	.	TRBV29-1	TRBJ2-1	CSVDRRNEQFF	TGCAGCGTTGACCGAAGGAATGAGCAGTTCTTC
.	TRBD1	TRBV5-4	TRBJ1-4	CASSPGTGAGYSEKLFF	TGTGCCAGCAGCCCCGGGACAGGGGCGGGTTATAGTGAAAAACTGTTTTTT
.	TRBD1	TRBV5-4	TRBJ2-7	CASGQGTLDEQYF	TGTGCCAGCGGACAGGGGACCCTCGACGAGCAGTACTTC
.	.	TRBV7-9	TRBJ2-3	CASRRWGINTDTQYF	TGTGCCAGCAGGAGATGGGGGATTAACACAGATACGCAGTATTTT
.	TRBD2	TRBV27	TRBJ2-7	CASRSGIGSYEQYF	TGTGCCAGCAGAAGCGGGATAGGGTCCTACGAGCAGTACTTC
.	TRBD2	TRBV25-1	TRBJ2-7	CASGLANEQYF	TGTGCCAGCGGACTAGCGAACGAGCAGTACTTC